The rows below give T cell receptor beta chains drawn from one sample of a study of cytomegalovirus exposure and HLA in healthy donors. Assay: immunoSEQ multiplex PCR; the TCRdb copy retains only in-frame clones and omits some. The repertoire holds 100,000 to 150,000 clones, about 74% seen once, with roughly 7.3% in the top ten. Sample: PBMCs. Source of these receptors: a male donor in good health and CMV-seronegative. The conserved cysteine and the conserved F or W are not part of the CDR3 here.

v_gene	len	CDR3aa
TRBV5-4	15	ASSSQPDRVLTGELF
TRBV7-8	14	ASSPRPDRADSPLH
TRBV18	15	ASSPLGQGGVGTEAF
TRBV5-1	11	ASSTTGPGELF
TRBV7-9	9	ASSSFQEQF
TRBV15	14	ATSRDLETASYGYT
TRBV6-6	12	ASKAGGRQETQY
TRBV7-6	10	ASSPGGNIQY
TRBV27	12	ASSQGLAGHEQY
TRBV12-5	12	ASGLQDYTDTQY
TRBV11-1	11	ASSPRSSYEQY
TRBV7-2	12	ASSLGASYYGYT
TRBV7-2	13	ASNSGTSGSYEQY
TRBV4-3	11	ASSPSGGNTIY
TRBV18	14	ASSPLLAGGGDEQF
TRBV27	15	ASSLSGTGILQETQY
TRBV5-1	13	ASSLDGMKGTEAF
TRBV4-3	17	ASSHGAFRGGASTDTQY
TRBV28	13	ASSLTSGSIDTQY
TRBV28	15	ASSPRGQPLAKNIQY
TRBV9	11	ASSLGSRTEAF
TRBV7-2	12	ASTRQGARTEAF
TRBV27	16	ASSPLGSGGPNTGELF
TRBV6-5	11	ASSPFLGDTIY
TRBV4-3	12	ASSLIAGRGELF
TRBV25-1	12	ASSETEIPNEQF
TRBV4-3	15	ASSQGVLGAFRDEQY
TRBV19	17	ASSIGAGTGDVGNQPQH
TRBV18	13	ASSRDSGRAGEQY
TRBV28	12	ASSLPEGSTEAF
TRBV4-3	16	ASSQERSSGIIPYEQY
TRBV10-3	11	AISGTGSNEQY
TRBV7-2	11	ASRPRGHNEQF
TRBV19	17	ASSITWGRQGTGTYEQY
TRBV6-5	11	ASSRQGAGDQY
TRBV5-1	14	ASSLVLMAGRDTQY
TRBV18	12	ASSPSGWDTEAF
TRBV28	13	ASSSVPEAHYGYT
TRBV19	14	ASSLRTGQTIYGYT
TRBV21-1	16	ASCPRDRGDRGNQPQH
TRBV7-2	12	ASSRNQAPYEQY
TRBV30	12	AWSAVISYNEQF
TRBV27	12	ASSLGQGAYEQY
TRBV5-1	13	ASSTGLAGSYEQY
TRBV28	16	ASSFIRAAGFNNQPQH
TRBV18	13	ASSLGQAQYNEQF
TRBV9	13	ASSVGIGSSHEQY
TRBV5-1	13	ASSLKDAGNYEQY
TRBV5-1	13	ASSPRGSVNTEAF
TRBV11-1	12	ASSFPGLVQEQY
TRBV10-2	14	ASSGSRIGENTEAF
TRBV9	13	ASSVDSGGGNIQY
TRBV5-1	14	ASSPTTSGTTDTQY
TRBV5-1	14	ASSFSYREVTDTQY
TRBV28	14	ASSSLSGRNTDTQY
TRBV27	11	ASSFRGATEAF
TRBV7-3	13	ASSVAGGSYNEQF
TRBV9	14	ASSQGAETGYNEQF